What follows are 8 T cell receptor beta chains derived from one specimen sequenced in a study of OX40 agonist ivuxolimab in advanced cancers. Using immunoSEQ multiplex PCR, the repertoire was profiled, and TCRdb retains in-frame clones only, with some absent. The data hold about 62,000 clones, with 85% observed a single time. The sequences come from CD4+ or CD8+ T cells sorted from blood, collected in a trial of the OX40 agonist ivuxolimab. The receptors come from an adult with an advanced solid tumor such as melanoma, head and neck, liver or kidney cancer.

The CDR3 nucleotides read TGTGCCAGCAGTTTATCCCCACCGGGATCAGCAGGAAACACCATATATTTT. Its translation is CASSLSPPGSAGNTIYF. The chain carries TRBV27 and TRBJ1-3; D ambiguous. Per the germline V gene, CDR1 is MNHEY and CDR2 is SMNVEV (reference sequence). CDR3 length: 17 amino acids. V was clipped by 0 bases and J by 4 bases, with 16 bases between them.

V is TRBV18 and J is TRBJ2-5; D might be TRBD2 (5 bases). CDR1 is KGHSH and CDR2 is LQKENI in the germline V gene. Trimming removed 0 bases at V and 1 base at J, with 9 bases between. This CDR3 spans 15 amino acids. DNA for the CDR3: TGTGCCAGCTCACCACCGGAGCGGACCCAAGAGACCCAGTACTTC. Amino acids: CASSPPERTQETQYF.

The chain recombines TRBV11-2 with TRBJ2-7; 11 nucleotides match TRBD2. CDR1 SGHAT and CDR2 FQNNGV come from the germline V gene. V gave up 1 base and J gave up 4 bases; unmatched junction bases: 6. This CDR3 contains 16 residues. The CDR3 DNA reads TGTGCCAGCAGCTTAGGTACTAGCGGGAGTGGGTACGAGCAGTACTTC. Translation gives CASSLGTSGSGYEQYF.

The chain carries TRBV2 and TRBJ2-7, with 9 positions matching TRBD2. The CDR3 contains 14 residues. V gave up 2 bases and J gave up 4 bases; unmatched junction bases: 3. Per the germline V gene, CDR1 is SNHLY and CDR2 is FYNNEI. The CDR3 coding sequence is TGTGCCAGCAGTGAATTGCGGGAGGGTTACGAGCAGTACTTC. This codes for CASSELREGYEQYF.

This clone was observed a handful of times. The chain employs TRBV6-1 and TRBJ1-6; D not certain. Deletions cut 11 bases from V and 3 bases from J, with 11 bases between. Germline-derived CDR1 and CDR2 are MNHNS and SASEGT. The CDR3 covers 13 residues. The CDR3 sequence is CAGTEGYNSPLHF. Here the CDR3 DNA reads TGTGCCGGAACCGAGGGCTATAATTCACCCCTCCACTTT.

This chain links TRBV11-3 with TRBJ2-2, with a weak D call TRBD2 (5 bases). Germline V CDR1 and CDR2: SGHNT, YENEEA. V gave up 5 bases and J gave up 5 bases, with 18 bases separating them. The CDR3 consists of 16 residues. CDR3 protein: CASSPRVSEGTGELFF. The DNA of the CDR3 is TGTGCCAGCAGCCCCCGGGTCTCTGAGGGTACCGGGGAGCTGTTTTTT.

The V and J genes are TRBV18 and TRBJ2-2, with TRBD2 as a possible D gene (5 bases). CDR1 and CDR2 from the germline V gene are KGHSH and LQKENI. Trimming took off 3 bases at V and 1 base at J, with 12 bases between the two ends. The CDR3 has 16 amino acids. CDR3 sequence: CASSPNSRENTGELFF. The DNA for the CDR3 is TGTGCCAGCTCACCGAACAGTCGGGAGAACACCGGGGAGCTGTTTTTT.

The chain combines TRBV6-5 with TRBJ2-7; possibly TRBD1 or TRBD2 for D (5 bases each). Germline V gene data show CDR1 as MNHEY and CDR2 as SVGAGI. There are 11 residues in the CDR3. Trimming removed 9 bases from V and 6 bases from J, with 12 bases in between. CDR3 in amino acids: CASLQGREQYF. CDR3 coding DNA: TGTGCCAGTCTTCAGGGACGCGAGCAGTACTTC.